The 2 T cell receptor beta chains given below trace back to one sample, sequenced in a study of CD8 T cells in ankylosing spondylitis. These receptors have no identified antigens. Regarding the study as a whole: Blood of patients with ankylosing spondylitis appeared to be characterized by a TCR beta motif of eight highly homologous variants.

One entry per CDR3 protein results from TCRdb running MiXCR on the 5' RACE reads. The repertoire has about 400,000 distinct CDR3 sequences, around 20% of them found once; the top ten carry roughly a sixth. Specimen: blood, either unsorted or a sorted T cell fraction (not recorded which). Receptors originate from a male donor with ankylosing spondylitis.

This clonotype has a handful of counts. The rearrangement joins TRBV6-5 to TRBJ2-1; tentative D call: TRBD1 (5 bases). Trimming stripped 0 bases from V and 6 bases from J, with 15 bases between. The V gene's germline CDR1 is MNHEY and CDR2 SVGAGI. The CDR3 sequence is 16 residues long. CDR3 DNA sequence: TGTGCCAGCAGTTACTCGACCCAGGGCCCGGGCAATGAGCAGTTCTTC. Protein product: CASSYSTQGPGNEQFF.

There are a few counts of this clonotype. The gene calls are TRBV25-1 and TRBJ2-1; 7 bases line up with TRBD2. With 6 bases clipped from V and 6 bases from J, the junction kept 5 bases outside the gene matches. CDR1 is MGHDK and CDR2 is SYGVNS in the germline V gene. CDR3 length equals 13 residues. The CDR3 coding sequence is TGTGCCAGCAGGAAGACGGGGGGCAATGAGCAGTTCTTC. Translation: CASRKTGGNEQFF.